This TCR beta chain was obtained from a study of blood T cell repertoires in COVID-19. CDR1 LNHDA and CDR2 SQIVND come from the germline V gene (reference sequence). The CDR3 extends over 15 amino acids. V dropped 2 bases and J dropped 1 base, with 6 bases sitting between them. Measured with immunoSEQ multiplex PCR; TCRdb has only the in-frame clones, and not every one. The sample has about 260,000 clones; about 87% are singletons. This TCR came from a woman aged 25 to 45 with acute COVID-19. The V gene is TRBV19, the J gene TRBJ2-6; D not certain. Sequences were obtained from PBMCs or T cells enriched from blood (not recorded which). The CDR3 spells CASSISVSGANVLTF. The CDR3, as DNA: TGTGCCAGTAGTATATCTGTTTCTGGGGCCAACGTCCTGACTTTC. Full variable domain (outside the CDR3, taken from reference TRBV19 and TRBJ2-6): DGGITQSPKYLFRKEGQNVTLSCEQNLNHDAMYWYRQDPGQGLRLIYYSQIVNDFQKGDIAEGYSVSREKKESFPLTVTSAQKNPTAFYLCASSISVSGANVLTFGAGSRLTVL.